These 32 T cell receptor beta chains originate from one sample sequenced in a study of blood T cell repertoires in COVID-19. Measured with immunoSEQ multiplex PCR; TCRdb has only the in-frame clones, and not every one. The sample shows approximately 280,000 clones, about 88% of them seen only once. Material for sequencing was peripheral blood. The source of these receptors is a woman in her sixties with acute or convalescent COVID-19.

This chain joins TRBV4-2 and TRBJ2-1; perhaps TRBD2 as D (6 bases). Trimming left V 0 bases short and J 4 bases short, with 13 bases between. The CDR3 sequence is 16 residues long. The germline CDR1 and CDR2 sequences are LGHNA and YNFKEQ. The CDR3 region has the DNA TGTGCCAGCAGCCAAGATGCCCGGGACTTTTACAATGAGCAGTTCTTC. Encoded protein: CASSQDARDFYNEQFF.

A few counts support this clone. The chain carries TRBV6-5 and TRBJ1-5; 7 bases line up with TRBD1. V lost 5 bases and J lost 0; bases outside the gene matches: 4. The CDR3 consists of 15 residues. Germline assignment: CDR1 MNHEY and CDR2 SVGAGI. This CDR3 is CASSQTGSSNQPQHF. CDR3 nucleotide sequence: TGTGCCAGCAGTCAGACAGGGAGTAGCAATCAGCCCCAGCATTTT.

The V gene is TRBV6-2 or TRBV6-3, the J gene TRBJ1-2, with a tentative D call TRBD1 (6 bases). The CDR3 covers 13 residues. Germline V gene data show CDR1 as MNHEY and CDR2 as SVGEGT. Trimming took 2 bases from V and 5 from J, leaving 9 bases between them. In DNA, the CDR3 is TGTGCCAGCAGTTACAAGGACAGTTATGGCTACACCTTC. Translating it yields CASSYKDSYGYTF.

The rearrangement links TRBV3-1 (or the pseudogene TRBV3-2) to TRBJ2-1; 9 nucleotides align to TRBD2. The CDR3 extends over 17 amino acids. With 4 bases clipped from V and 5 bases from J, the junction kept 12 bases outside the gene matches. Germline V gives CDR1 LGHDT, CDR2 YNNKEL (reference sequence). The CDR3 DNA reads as TGTGCCAGCAGCCTATGGGGCGGGGGGGCAAGAAACAATGAGCAGTTCTTC. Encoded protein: CASSLWGGGARNNEQFF.

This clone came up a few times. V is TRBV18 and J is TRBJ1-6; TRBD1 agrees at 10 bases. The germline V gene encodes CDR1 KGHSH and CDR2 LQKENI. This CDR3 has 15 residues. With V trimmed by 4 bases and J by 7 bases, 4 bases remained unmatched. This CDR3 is CASSQTGGANSPLHF. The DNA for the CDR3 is TGTGCCAGCTCACAGACAGGGGGCGCGAATTCACCCCTCCACTTT.

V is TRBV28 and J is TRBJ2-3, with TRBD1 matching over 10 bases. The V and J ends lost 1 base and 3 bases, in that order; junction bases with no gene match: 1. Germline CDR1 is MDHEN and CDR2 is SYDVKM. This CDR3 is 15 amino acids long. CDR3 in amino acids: CASSLSGQGTDTQYF. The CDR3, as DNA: TGTGCCAGCAGTTTATCGGGACAGGGGACAGATACGCAGTATTTT.

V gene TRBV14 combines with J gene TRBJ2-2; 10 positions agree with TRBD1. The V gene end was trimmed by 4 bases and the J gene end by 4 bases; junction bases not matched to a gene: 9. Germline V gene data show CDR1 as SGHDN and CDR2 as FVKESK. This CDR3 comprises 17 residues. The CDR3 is CASSRNLRTGGTGELFF. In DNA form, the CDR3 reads TGTGCCAGCAGCCGAAATCTCCGGACAGGGGGCACCGGGGAGCTGTTTTTT. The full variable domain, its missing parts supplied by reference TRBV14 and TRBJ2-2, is EAGVTQFPSHSVIEKGQTVTLRCDPISGHDNLYWYRRVMGKEIKFLLHFVKESKQDESGMPNNRFLAERTGGTYSTLKVQPAELEDSGVYFCASSRNLRTGGTGELFFGEGSRLTVL.

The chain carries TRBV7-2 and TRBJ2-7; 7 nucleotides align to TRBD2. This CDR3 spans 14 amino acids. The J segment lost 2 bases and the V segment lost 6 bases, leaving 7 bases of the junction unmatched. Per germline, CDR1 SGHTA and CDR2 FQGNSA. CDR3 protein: CASSSGLGPYEQYF. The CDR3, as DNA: TGTGCCAGCAGTTCAGGACTAGGTCCCTACGAGCAGTACTTC.

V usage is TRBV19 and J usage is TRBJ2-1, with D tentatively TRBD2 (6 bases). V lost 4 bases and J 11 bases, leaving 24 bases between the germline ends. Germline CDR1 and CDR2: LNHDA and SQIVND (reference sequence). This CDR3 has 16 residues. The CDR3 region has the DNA TGTGCCAGTAGTAGGGGGACTTCGGGCGAAACCCGTAAGCAGTTCTTC. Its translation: CASSRGTSGETRKQFF. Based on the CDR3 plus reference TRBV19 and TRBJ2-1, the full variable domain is DGGITQSPKYLFRKEGQNVTLSCEQNLNHDAMYWYRQDPGQGLRLIYYSQIVNDFQKGDIAEGYSVSREKKESFPLTVTSAQKNPTAFYLCASSRGTSGETRKQFFGPGTRLTVL.

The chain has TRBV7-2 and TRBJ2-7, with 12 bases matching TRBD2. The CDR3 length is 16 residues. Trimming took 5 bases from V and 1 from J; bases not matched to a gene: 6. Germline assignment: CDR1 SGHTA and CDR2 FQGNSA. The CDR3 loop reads CASSPTSGRTSYEQYF. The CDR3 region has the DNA TGTGCCAGCAGCCCGACTAGCGGGAGAACTTCCTACGAGCAGTACTTC.

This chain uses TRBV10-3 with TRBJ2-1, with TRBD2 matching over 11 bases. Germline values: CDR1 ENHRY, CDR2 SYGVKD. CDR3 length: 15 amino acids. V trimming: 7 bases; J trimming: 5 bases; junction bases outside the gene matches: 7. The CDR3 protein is CAITRGTSGNNEQFF. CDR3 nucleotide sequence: TGTGCCATCACTCGTGGGACTAGCGGAAACAATGAGCAGTTCTTC.

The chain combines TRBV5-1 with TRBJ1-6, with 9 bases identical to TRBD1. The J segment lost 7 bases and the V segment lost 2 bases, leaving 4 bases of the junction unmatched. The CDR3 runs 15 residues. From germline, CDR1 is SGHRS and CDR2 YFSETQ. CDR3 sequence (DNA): TGCGCCAGCAGCTTCTGGACAGGGGAAAATTCACCCCTCCACTTT. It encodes CASSFWTGENSPLHF.

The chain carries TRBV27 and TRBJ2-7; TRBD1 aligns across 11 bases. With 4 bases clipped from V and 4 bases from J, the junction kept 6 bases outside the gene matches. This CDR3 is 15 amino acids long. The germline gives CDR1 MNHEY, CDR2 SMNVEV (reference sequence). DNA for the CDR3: TGTGCCAGCAGTTCCCCGGGACAGGGGGTTTACGAGCAGTACTTC. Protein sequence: CASSSPGQGVYEQYF.

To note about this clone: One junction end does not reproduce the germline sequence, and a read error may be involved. CDR3 sequence: CATSQSPGIGQPYEQCF. CDR3 DNA: TGTGCCACCAGTCAATCACCAGGGATCGGACAGCCCTACGAGCAGTGCTTC. This chain joins TRBV15 and TRBJ2-7; possibly TRBD1 for D (6 bases). There are 17 residues in the CDR3. Germline V gene lookup returns CDR1 LNHNV and CDR2 YYDKDF (reference sequence).

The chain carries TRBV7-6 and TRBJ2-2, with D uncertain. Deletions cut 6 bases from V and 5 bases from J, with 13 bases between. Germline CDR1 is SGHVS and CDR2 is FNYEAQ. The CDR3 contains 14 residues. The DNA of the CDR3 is TGTGCCAGCAGTTTTAATTCCCTTACCGGGGAGCTGTTTTTT. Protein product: CASSFNSLTGELFF.

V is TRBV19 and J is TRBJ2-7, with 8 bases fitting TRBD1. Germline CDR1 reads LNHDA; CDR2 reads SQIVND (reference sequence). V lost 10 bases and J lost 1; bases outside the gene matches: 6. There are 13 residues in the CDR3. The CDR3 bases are TGTGCCACTACAGGGGGACCATCCTACGAGCAGTACTTC. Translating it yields CATTGGPSYEQYF.

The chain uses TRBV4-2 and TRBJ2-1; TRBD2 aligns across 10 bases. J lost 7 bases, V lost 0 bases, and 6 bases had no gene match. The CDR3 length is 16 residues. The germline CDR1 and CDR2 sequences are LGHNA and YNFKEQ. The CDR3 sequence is CASSQDRSGGGNEQFF. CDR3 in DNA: TGTGCCAGCAGCCAAGATCGGAGCGGGGGGGGAAATGAGCAGTTCTTC.

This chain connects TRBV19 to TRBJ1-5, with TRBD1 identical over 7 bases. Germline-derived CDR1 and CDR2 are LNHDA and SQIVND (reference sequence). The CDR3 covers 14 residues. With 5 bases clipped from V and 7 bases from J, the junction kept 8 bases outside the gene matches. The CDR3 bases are TGTGCCAGTAGTGAGGGGGCAGCTGGGCAGCCCCAGCATTTT. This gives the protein CASSEGAAGQPQHF.

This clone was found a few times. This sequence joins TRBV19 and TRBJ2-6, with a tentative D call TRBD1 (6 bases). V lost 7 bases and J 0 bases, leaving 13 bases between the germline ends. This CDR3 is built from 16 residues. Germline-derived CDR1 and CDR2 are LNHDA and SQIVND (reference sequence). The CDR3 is CASTGQIYSGANVLTF. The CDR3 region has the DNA TGTGCCAGTACCGGACAGATATACTCTGGGGCCAACGTCCTGACTTTC.

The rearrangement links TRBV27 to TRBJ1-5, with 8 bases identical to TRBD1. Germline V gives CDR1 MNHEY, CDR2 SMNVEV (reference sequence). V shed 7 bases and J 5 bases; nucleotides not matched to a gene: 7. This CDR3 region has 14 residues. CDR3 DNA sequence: TGTGCCAGCAATACCAAGGACAGGGATCAGCCCCAGCATTTT. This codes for CASNTKDRDQPQHF.

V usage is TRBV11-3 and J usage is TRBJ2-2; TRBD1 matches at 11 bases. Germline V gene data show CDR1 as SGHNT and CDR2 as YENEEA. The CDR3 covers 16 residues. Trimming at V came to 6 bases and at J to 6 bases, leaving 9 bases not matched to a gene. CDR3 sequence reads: CASRRRTGGESGELFF. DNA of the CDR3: TGTGCCAGCAGACGCCGGACAGGGGGCGAATCCGGGGAGCTGTTTTTT. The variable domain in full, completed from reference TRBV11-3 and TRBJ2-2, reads EAGVVQSPRYKIIEKKQPVAFWCNPISGHNTLYWYLQNLGQGPELLIRYENEEAVDDSQLPKDRFSAERLKGVDSTLKIQPAELGDSAVYLCASRRRTGGESGELFFGEGSRLTVL.

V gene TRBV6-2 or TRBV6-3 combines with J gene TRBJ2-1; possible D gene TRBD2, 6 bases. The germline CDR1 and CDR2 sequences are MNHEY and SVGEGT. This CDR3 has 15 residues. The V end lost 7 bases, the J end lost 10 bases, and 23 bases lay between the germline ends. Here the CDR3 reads CASTYSGGIIGEQFF. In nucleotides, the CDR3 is TGTGCCAGCACCTACTCGGGCGGGATTATAGGCGAGCAGTTCTTC.

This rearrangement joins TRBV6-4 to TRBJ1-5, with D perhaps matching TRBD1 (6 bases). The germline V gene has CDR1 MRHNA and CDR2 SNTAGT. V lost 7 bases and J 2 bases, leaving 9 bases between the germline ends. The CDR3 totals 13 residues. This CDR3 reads CASIRGRNQPQHF. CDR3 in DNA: TGTGCCAGCATCAGGGGACGCAATCAGCCCCAGCATTTT.

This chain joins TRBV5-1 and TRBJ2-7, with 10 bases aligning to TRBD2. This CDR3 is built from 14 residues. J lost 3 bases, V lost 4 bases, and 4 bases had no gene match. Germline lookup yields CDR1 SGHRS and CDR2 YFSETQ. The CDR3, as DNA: TGCGCCAGCAGCCCGGGACTAGCGAGCTACGAGCAGTACTTC. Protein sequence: CASSPGLASYEQYF.

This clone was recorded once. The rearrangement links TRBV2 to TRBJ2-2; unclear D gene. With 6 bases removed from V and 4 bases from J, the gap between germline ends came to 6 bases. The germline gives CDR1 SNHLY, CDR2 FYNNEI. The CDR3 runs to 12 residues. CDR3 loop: CASRQFTGELFF. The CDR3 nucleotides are TGTGCCAGCAGACAGTTCACCGGGGAGCTGTTTTTT.

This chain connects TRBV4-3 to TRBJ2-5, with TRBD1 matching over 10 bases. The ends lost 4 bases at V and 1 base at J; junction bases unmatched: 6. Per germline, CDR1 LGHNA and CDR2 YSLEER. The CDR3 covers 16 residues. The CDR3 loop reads CASSPRGQGFQETQYF. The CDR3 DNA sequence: TGCGCCAGCAGCCCCAGGGGACAGGGGTTCCAAGAGACCCAGTACTTC.

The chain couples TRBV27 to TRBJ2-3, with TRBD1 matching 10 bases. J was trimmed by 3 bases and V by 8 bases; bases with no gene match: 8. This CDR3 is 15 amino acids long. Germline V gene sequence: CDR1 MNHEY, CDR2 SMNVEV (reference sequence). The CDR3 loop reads CASSTRDRGTDTQYF. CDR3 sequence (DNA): TGTGCCAGCTCCACCAGGGACAGGGGAACAGATACGCAGTATTTT.

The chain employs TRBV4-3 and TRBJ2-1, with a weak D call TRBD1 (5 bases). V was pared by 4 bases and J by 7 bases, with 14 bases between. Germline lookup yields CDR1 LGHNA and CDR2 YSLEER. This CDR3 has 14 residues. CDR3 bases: TGCGCCAGCAGCCTACAAGGGGCTCGGAATGAGCAGTTCTTC. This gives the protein CASSLQGARNEQFF.

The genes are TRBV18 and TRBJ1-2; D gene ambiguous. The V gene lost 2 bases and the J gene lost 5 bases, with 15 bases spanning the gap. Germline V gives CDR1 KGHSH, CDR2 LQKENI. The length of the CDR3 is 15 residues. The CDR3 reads CASSPDNRPGYGYTF. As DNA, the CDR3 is TGTGCCAGCTCACCAGACAACCGGCCTGGTTATGGCTACACCTTC.

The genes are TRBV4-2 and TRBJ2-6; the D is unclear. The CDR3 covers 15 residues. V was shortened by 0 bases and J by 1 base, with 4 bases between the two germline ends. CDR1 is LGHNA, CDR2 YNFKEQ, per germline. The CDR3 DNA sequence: TGTGCCAGCAGCCAAGACGGGTCTGGGGCCAACGTCCTGACTTTC. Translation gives CASSQDGSGANVLTF.

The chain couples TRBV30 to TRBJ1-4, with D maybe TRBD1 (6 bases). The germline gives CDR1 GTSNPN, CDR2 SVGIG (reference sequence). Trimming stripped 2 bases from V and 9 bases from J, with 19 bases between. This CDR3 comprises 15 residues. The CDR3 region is CAWSHTGMIAKKLFF. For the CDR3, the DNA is TGTGCCTGGAGTCACACAGGGATGATCGCGAAAAAACTGTTTTTT.

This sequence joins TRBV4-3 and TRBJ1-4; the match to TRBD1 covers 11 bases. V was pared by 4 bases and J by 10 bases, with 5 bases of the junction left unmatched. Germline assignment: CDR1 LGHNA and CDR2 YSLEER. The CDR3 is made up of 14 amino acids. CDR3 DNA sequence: TGCGCCAGCAGCCTCGGGACAGGGGGAGGAAAACTGTTTTTT. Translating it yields CASSLGTGGGKLFF.